This paragraph reports one T cell receptor (beta chain). The data are from a study of PD-1 blockade in classical Hodgkin lymphoma. The table came from immunoSEQ multiplex PCR; TCRdb's copy has only in-frame clones and leaves some out. This table has 66,000 or so clones, 70% to 80% appearing once. Germline CDR1 is SGHTA and CDR2 is FQGNSA. With V trimmed by 2 bases and J by 9 bases, 9 bases remained unmatched. This CDR3 is built from 16 residues. Each patient experienced a relapse that followed autologous stem cell transplantation, and brentuximab vedotin exposure varied. This material consisted of peripheral blood mononuclear cells (PBMCs), taken before the second cycle of nivolumab. The chain combines TRBV7-2 with TRBJ2-1, with 11 bases lining up with TRBD2. This receptor was taken from a human donor with classical Hodgkin lymphoma. Here the CDR3 DNA reads TGTGCCAGCAGCTTAAATAGCGGGGGGGCGGGAGGTGAGCAGTTCTTC. This gives the protein CASSLNSGGAGGEQFF.